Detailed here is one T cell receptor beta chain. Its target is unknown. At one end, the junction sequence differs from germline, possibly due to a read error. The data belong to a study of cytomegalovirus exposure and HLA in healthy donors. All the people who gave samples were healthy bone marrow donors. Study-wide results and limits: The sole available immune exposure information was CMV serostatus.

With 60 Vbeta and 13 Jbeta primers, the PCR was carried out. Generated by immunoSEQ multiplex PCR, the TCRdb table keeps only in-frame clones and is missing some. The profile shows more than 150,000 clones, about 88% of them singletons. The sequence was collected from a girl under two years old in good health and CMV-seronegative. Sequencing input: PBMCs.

The DNA of the CDR3 is TGTACCAGCAGCCAAGCCCGGGTCCAAGAGACCCAGTACTTC. Translation gives CTSSQARVQETQYF. The chain employs TRBV14 and TRBJ2-5; no clear D gene. The CDR3 is made up of 14 amino acids. Looked up from germline, CDR1 is SGHDN and CDR2 is FVKESK.